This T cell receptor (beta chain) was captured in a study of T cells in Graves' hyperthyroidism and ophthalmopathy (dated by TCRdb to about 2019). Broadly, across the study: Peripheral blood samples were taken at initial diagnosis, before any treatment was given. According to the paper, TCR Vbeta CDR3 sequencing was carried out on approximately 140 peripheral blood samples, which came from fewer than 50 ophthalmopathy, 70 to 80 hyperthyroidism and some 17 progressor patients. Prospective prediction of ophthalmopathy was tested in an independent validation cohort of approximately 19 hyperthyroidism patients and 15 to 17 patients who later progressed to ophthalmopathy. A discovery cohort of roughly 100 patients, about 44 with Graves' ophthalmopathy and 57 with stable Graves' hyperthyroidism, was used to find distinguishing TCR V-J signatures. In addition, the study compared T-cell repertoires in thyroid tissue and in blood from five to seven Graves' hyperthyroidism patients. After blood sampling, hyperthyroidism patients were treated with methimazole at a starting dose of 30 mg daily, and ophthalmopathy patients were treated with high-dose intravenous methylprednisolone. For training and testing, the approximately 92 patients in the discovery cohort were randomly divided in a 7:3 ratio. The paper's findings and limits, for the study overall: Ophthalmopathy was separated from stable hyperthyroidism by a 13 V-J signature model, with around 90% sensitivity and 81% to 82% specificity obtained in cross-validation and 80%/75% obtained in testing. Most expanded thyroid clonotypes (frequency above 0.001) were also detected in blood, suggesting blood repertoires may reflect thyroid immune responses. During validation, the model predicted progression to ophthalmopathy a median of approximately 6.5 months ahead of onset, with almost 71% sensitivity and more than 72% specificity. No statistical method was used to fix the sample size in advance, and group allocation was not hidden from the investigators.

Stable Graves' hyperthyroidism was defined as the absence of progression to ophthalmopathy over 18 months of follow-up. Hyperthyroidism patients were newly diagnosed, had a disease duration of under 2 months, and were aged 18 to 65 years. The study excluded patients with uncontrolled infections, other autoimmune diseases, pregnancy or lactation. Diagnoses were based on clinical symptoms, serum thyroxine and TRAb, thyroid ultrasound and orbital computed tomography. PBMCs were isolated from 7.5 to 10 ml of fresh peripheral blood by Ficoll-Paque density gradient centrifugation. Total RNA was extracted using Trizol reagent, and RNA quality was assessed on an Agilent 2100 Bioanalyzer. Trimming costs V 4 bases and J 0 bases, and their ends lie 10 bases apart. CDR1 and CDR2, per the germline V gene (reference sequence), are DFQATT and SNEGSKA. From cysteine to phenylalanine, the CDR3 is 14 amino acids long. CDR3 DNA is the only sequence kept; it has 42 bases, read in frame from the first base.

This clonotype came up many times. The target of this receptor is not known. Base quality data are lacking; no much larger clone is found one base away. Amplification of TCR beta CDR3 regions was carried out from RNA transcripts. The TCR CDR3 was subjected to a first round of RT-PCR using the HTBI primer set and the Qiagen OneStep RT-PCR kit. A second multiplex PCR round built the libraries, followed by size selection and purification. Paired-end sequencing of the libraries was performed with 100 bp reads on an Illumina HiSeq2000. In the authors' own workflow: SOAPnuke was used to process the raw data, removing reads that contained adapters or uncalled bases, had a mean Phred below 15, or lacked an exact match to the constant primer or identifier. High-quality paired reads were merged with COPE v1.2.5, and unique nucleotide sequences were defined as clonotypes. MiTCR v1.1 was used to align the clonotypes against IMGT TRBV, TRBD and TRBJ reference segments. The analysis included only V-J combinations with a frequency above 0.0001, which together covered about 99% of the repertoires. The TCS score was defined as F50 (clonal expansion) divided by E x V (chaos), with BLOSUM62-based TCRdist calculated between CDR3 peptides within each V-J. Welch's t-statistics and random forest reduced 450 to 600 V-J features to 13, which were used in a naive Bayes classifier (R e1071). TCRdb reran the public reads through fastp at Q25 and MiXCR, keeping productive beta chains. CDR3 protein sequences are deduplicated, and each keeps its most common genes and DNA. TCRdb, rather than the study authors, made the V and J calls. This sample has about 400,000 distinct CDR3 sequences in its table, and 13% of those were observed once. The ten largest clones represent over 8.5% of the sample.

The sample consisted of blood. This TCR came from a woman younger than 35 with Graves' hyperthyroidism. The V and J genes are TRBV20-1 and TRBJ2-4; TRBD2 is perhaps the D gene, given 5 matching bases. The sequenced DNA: TGCAGTGCTATCGGCGGACTAGCCAAAAACATTCAGTACTTC. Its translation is CSAIGGLAKNIQYF.